The clone carrying this T cell receptor beta chain was seen just once. Its antigen remains unknown. Repertoires were generated with immunoSEQ multiplex PCR, while TCRdb's copy carries only in-frame clones and drops some. The data show some 120,000 clones, with around 90% seen just once and 2% held by the top ten. V trimming: 5 bases; J trimming: 4 bases; junction bases outside the gene matches: 8. The CDR3 is 15 residues long. The germline V gene encodes CDR1 SGHTA and CDR2 FQGNSA. The sample comes from a study of cytomegalovirus exposure and HLA in healthy donors. Study outcomes and limitations: Subsequent analysis found a tendency for first-cohort TCR clusters to co-occur within the 120 validation repertoires.

Specimen: PBMCs. This TCR was recovered from a woman aged 18-29 years in good health and CMV-seronegative. The rearrangement joins TRBV7-2 to TRBJ2-1, with TRBD2 identical over 7 bases. DNA for the CDR3: TGTGCCAGCAGCAAGCTTAGCGGGCCTTACAATGAGCAGTTCTTC. It specifies CASSKLSGPYNEQFF.